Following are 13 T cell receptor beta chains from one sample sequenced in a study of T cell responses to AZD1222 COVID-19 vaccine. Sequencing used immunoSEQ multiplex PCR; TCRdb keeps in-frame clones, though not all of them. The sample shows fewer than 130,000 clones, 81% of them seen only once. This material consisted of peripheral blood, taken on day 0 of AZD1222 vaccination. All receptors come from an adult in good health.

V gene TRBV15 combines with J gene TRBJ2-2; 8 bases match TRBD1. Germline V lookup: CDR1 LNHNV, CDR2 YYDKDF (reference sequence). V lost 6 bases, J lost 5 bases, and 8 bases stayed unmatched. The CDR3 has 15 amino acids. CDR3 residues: CATRVNRGETGELFF. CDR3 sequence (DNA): TGTGCCACCAGAGTAAACAGGGGGGAAACCGGGGAGCTGTTTTTT.

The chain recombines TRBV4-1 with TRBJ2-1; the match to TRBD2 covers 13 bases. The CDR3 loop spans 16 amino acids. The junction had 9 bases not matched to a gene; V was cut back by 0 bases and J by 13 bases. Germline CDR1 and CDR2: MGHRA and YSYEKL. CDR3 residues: CASSQEETSGRLRQFF. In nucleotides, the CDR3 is TGCGCCAGCAGCCAAGAAGAGACTAGCGGGAGGTTGCGCCAGTTCTTC.

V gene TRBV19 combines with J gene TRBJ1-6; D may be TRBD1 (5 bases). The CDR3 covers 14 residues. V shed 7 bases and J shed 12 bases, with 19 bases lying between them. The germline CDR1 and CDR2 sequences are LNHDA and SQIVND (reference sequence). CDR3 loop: CASTLSRPRGPLHF. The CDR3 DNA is TGTGCCAGTACCCTAAGCCGGCCTAGGGGACCCCTCCACTTT.

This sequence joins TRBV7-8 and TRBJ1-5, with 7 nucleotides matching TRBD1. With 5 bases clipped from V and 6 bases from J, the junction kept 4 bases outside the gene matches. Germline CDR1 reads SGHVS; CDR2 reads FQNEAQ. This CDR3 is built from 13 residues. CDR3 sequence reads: CASSRQGTQPQHF. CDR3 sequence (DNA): TGTGCCAGCAGCCGACAGGGTACTCAGCCCCAGCATTTT.

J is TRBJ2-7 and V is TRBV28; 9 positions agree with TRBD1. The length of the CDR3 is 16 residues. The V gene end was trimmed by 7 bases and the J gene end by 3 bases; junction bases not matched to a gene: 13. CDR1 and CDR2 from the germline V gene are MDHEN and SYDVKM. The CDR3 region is CASIPPGTGHGYEQYF. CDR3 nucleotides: TGTGCCAGCATCCCTCCCGGGACAGGGCATGGCTACGAGCAGTACTTC.

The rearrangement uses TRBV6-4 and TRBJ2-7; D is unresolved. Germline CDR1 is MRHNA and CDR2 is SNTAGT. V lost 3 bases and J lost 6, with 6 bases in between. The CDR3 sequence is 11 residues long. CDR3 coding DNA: TGTGCCAGCAGTGAGAAATGCGAGCAGTACTTC. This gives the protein CASSEKCEQYF.

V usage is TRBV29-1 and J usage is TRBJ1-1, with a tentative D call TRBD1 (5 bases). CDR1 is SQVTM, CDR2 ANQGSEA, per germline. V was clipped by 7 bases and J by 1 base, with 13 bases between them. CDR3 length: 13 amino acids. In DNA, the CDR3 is TGCAGCGGTGGCAGGGAGGCGAACACTGAAGCTTTCTTT. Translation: CSGGREANTEAFF.

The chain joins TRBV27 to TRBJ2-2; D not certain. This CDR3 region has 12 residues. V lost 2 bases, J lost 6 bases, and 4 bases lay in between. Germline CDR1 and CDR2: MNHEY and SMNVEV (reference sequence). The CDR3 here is CASSLRAGELFF. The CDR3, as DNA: TGTGCCAGCAGTTTACGCGCCGGGGAGCTGTTTTTT.

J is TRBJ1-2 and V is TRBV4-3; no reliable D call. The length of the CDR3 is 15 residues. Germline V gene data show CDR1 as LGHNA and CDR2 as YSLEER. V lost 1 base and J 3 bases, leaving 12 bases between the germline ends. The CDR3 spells CASSQVTTADYGYTF. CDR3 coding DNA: TGCGCCAGCAGCCAAGTCACAACAGCGGACTATGGCTACACCTTC.

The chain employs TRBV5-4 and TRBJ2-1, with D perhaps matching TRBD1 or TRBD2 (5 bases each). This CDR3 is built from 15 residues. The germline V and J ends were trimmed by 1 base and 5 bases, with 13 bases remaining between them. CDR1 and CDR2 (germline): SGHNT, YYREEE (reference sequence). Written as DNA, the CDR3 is TGTGCCAGCAGCTTGTTGGCAGGGAGAGACAATGAGCAGTTCTTC. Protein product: CASSLLAGRDNEQFF.

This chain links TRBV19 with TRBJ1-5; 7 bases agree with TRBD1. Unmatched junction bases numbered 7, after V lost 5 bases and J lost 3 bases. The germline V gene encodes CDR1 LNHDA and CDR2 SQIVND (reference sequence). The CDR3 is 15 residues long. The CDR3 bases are TGTGCCAGTAGTTCGACAGGGACGTTCAATCAGCCCCAGCATTTT. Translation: CASSSTGTFNQPQHF.

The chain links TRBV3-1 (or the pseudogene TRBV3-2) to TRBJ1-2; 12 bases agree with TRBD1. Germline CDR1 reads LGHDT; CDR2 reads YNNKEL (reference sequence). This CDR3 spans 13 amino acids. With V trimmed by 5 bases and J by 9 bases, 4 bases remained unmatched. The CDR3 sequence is CASSVGTGGSYTF. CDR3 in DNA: TGTGCCAGCAGCGTCGGGACAGGGGGCAGCTACACCTTC.

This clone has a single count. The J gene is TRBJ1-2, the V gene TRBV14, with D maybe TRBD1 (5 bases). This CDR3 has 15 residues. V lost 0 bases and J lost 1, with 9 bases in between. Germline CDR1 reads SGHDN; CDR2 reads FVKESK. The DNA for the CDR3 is TGTGCCAGCAGCCAAGAGTTGGGACTTAACTATGGCTACACCTTC. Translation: CASSQELGLNYGYTF.